This T cell receptor beta chain was recovered during a study of identical twins. Deletions cut 2 bases from V and 5 bases from J, with 7 bases between. Germline CDR1 reads ENHRY; CDR2 reads SYGVKD. The CDR3 is made up of 12 amino acids. This clonotype was counted ten times or more. Its specificity is not known. With template switching, a universal primer site was added, and the cDNA carried unique molecular identifiers. TCRdb re-called the 5' RACE reads with MiXCR, one entry per CDR3 protein. Altogether more than 1.5 million distinct CDR3 sequences are present, under 35% being singletons, with the ten largest covering under 0.35%. Findings and caveats of the study: Where beta out-of-frame sequences were concerned, excess twin sharing was weaker. Sequences that were out-of-frame, alpha and twin-shared displayed an excess of low generation probability.

The chain uses TRBV10-3 and TRBJ2-7, with a tentative D call TRBD2 (6 bases). The clonotype comes from a newborn girl in good health. Specimen: cord blood. CDR3 DNA: TGTGCCATCAGTGAGGGGGGGAACGAGCAGTACTTC. The encoded protein is CAISEGGNEQYF.